The clone carrying this TCR beta chain has just a few counts. The sample originates from a study of blood T cell repertoires in COVID-19. About the study: Sources were T cells, B-cell-depleted T cells, or PBMCs; the material itself was cDNA or gDNA.

The CDR3 sequence is 16 residues long. Germline CDR1 is SGHDT and CDR2 is YYEEEE. V was pared by 4 bases and J by 4 bases, with 9 bases of the junction left unmatched. As handled by the study authors: Amplifying reference gene primers gave estimates of nucleated cell counts. Assay: immunoSEQ multiplex PCR; the TCRdb copy retains only in-frame clones and omits some. D and trimming were read from the DNA, whereas the V and J calls and clone size are those reported in that table. The sample shows roughly 94,000 clones, more than 65% of them seen only once. The chain is built from TRBV5-6 and TRBJ1-1; 11 bases align to TRBD1. The receptor was isolated from a man in his 60s with acute or convalescent COVID-19. Sequencing was done on a sample of peripheral blood. CDR3 protein: CASSLRTGGRGTEAFF. In DNA form, the CDR3 reads TGTGCCAGCAGCCTACGGACAGGGGGCAGGGGCACTGAAGCTTTCTTT.